This T cell receptor beta chain originates from a study of T cells after yellow fever vaccination. Study outcomes and limitations: Reappearance after the booster was observed for most primary-vaccination clones (more than 95% CD4, roughly 88% CD8).

Template switching by 5'RACE produced TCR cDNA, adding a universal primer site and UMIs. TCRdb re-called the 5' RACE reads through MiXCR, storing one row per CDR3 protein. The sample gives more than 300,000 distinct CDR3 sequences, about 11% of which show up once; about 3.3% is in the top ten. The sample holds many counts of this clonotype. The antigen is unknown. A read error may produce the germline difference seen at one junction end. Germline CDR1 and CDR2: LNHDA and SQIVND (reference sequence). The CDR3 contains 12 residues. The starting material was CD4+ T cells sorted from PBMCs, obtained 45 days after the yellow fever booster vaccination. This receptor was obtained from a man between 18 and 29 years old who received the YFV17D yellow fever vaccine. The chain links TRBV19 to TRBJ2-3, with TRBD2 as a possible D gene (6 bases). The CDR3 sequence: CASTSRTDTQYF. The CDR3 DNA reads TGTGCGAGTACTAGCCGCACAGATACGCAGTATTTT.